The 18 T cell receptor beta chains listed next were all sequenced from one sample in a study of cytomegalovirus exposure and HLA in healthy donors. The study ran its PCR with 60 Vbeta and 13 Jbeta primers. Measured with immunoSEQ multiplex PCR; TCRdb has only the in-frame clones, and not every one. The sample lists more than 110,000 clones, around 81% occurring once. Sample: PBMCs. These receptors were collected from a man between 35 and 55 years old in good health and CMV-seropositive.

The V gene is TRBV7-9, the J gene TRBJ2-2; D is perhaps TRBD2 (6 bases). In germline, CDR1 is SEHNR, CDR2 FQNEAQ (reference sequence). This CDR3 spans 19 amino acids. Trimming removed 5 bases at V and 1 base at J, with 23 bases between. The CDR3 DNA is TGTGCCAGCAGCGAGCCACGGGACTCAACAAGTGAGAACACCGGGGAGCTGTTTTTT. Protein sequence: CASSEPRDSTSENTGELFF.

As concerns this clone: Because it lacks the conserved phenylalanine or tryptophan at the end, this CDR3 is likely a read error. No DNA is shown, since the ends of the CDR3 on it are uncertain; the CDR3 is the one TCRdb lists. The chain employs TRBV6-1 and TRBJ1-6; the table gives TRBD1 as D, unverified against the DNA. 13 amino acids form the CDR3, both terminal residues included. Germline assignment: CDR1 MNHNS and CDR2 SASEGT. The CDR3 here is CASSEARDSGISV.

CDR3 sequence: CASTPGGTLEQYF. Written as DNA, the CDR3 is TGTGCCAGCACCCCCGGAGGGACTCTCGAGCAGTACTTC. The V gene is TRBV7-9, the J gene TRBJ2-7; weak D call: TRBD2 (6 bases). V shed 7 bases and J shed 6 bases, with 16 bases lying between them. The CDR3 length is 13 residues. Germline V gene lookup returns CDR1 SEHNR and CDR2 FQNEAQ (reference sequence).

The CDR3 DNA reads as TGCGCCAGCAGCCAACGCCTACAGGGGGAAGAAGCTTTCTTT. Translating it yields CASSQRLQGEEAFF. The gene calls are TRBV4-3 and TRBJ1-1; 8 positions match TRBD1. Germline CDR1 reads LGHNA; CDR2 reads YSLEER. J gave up 8 bases and V 2 bases, and 7 bases lay outside the gene matches. This CDR3 contains 14 residues.

The chain combines TRBV7-9 with TRBJ2-1; D gene uncertain. Trimming removed 5 bases from V and 7 bases from J, with 6 bases in between. Germline V gene sequence: CDR1 SEHNR, CDR2 FQNEAQ (reference sequence). The CDR3 has 11 residues. The DNA of the CDR3 is TGTGCCAGCAGCGAGTTAAATGAGCAGTTCTTC. Protein: CASSELNEQFF.

CDR3 amino acids: CASSVAPGDSYEQYF. As DNA, the CDR3 is TGTGCCAGCAGCGTAGCTCCAGGGGATAGCTACGAGCAGTACTTC. V is TRBV9 and J is TRBJ2-5; D is possibly TRBD1 (6 bases). Judging by the DNA end, TRBJ2-7 fits better; the J call may be wrong. Germline loops: CDR1 SGDLS, CDR2 YYNGEE. CDR3 size: 15 residues.

A few counts support this clone. The rearrangement joins TRBV9 to TRBJ1-1, with 11 nucleotides matching TRBD1. After removal of 0 bases from V and 3 bases from J, the junction contained 4 bases not matched to a gene. Germline-derived CDR1 and CDR2 are SGDLS and YYNGEE. This CDR3 contains 16 residues. The CDR3 region is CASSVGDRGRDTEAFF. For the CDR3, the DNA is TGTGCCAGCAGCGTAGGGGACAGGGGGAGGGACACTGAAGCTTTCTTT.

The chain carries TRBV7-9 and TRBJ2-7; D gene uncertain. CDR3 length equals 12 residues. Between the trimmed V and J ends, which lost 5 bases and 2 bases, there was a span of 7 bases. From germline, CDR1 is SEHNR and CDR2 FQNEAQ (reference sequence). This chain's CDR3 is CASSPPTYEQYF. In DNA, the CDR3 is TGTGCCAGCAGCCCTCCTACCTACGAGCAGTACTTC.

The chain uses TRBV18 and TRBJ2-3, with a tentative D call TRBD1 (5 bases). This CDR3 spans 14 amino acids. Germline lookup yields CDR1 KGHSH and CDR2 LQKENI. V was pared by 3 bases and J by 1 base, with 8 bases between. The chain's CDR3 is CASSPGLRTDTQYF. CDR3 DNA sequence: TGTGCCAGCTCACCGGGGCTACGCACAGATACGCAGTATTTT.

This chain links TRBV7-2 with TRBJ1-1, with a possible D match to TRBD1 (5 bases). Per germline, CDR1 SGHTA and CDR2 FQGNSA. The CDR3 is 12 amino acids. Trimming pared 3 bases from V and 11 bases from J, leaving 13 bases between. CDR3 amino acids: CASSFDRGRAFF. For the CDR3, the DNA is TGTGCCAGCAGCTTCGACAGAGGTCGGGCTTTCTTT.

The chain recombines TRBV27 with TRBJ2-7; no definite D call. There are 14 residues in the CDR3. V gave up 5 bases and J gave up 3 bases, with 14 bases separating them. Germline CDR1 reads MNHEY; CDR2 reads SMNVEV (reference sequence). CDR3 protein: CASSATGGGYEQYF. The CDR3, as DNA: TGTGCCAGCAGTGCTACGGGTGGCGGCTACGAGCAGTACTTC.

The chain joins TRBV9 to TRBJ2-3, with D possibly being TRBD2 (6 bases). This CDR3 spans 14 amino acids. Germline values: CDR1 SGDLS, CDR2 YYNGEE. Trimming took off 5 bases at V and 2 bases at J, with 12 bases between the two ends. CDR3 sequence reads: CASSWREYTDTQYF. The CDR3 nucleotides read TGTGCCAGCAGTTGGAGGGAGTACACAGATACGCAGTATTTT.

The count of this clone is one. This chain uses TRBV6-4 with TRBJ2-5, with TRBD2 matching 9 bases. This CDR3 spans 15 amino acids. With V trimmed by 8 bases and J by 2 bases, 9 bases remained unmatched. Looked up from germline, CDR1 is MRHNA and CDR2 is SNTAGT. CDR3 amino acids: CASSMGTSSQETQYF. CDR3 nucleotides: TGTGCCAGCTCGATGGGGACTAGCTCACAAGAGACCCAGTACTTC.

The chain carries TRBV4-3 and TRBJ2-5; 7 positions match TRBD2. Germline assignment: CDR1 LGHNA and CDR2 YSLEER. The CDR3 consists of 15 residues. Unmatched junction bases numbered 5, after V lost 4 bases and J lost 0 bases. The CDR3 sequence is CASSRILANQETQYF. CDR3 DNA: TGCGCCAGCAGCCGGATACTAGCGAACCAAGAGACCCAGTACTTC.

The rearrangement uses TRBV6-5 and TRBJ2-7; perhaps TRBD2 as D (6 bases). Germline V gene lookup returns CDR1 MNHEY and CDR2 SVGAGI. Trimming shortened V by 7 bases and J by 5 bases, and 21 bases separated the two germline ends. The CDR3 spans 15 residues. The CDR3 DNA is TGTGCCAGCACCCCAATTCAGGCGGGATGGCACGAGCAGTACTTC. Translating it yields CASTPIQAGWHEQYF.

The V and J genes are TRBV4-2 and TRBJ2-7, with TRBD1 as a possible D gene (5 bases). With 2 bases removed from V and 0 bases from J, the gap between germline ends came to 11 bases. The CDR3 covers 15 residues. The germline V gene encodes CDR1 LGHNA and CDR2 YNFKEQ. CDR3 DNA sequence: TGTGCCAGCAGCCAAAGTGGGCAGGGCTCCTACGAGCAGTACTTC. This encodes CASSQSGQGSYEQYF.

This chain uses TRBV28 with TRBJ2-7; the match to TRBD1 covers 9 bases. This CDR3 comprises 16 residues. Per germline, CDR1 MDHEN and CDR2 SYDVKM. Trimming cost V 6 bases and J 3 bases; bases outside gene matches: 12. The CDR3 spells CASSSLGGDRVYEQYF. The DNA for the CDR3 is TGTGCCAGCAGCTCCCTGGGAGGGGACAGGGTCTACGAGCAGTACTTC. Looking up the rest from reference TRBV28 and TRBJ2-7 gives the full variable domain: DVKVTQSSRYLVKRTGEKVFLECVQDMDHENMFWYRQDPGLGLRLIYFSYDVKMKEKGDIPEGYSVSREKKERFSLILESASTNQTSMYLCASSSLGGDRVYEQYFGPGTRLTVT.

J is TRBJ1-5 and V is TRBV6-6; D not certain. This CDR3 has 16 residues. Germline CDR1 and CDR2: MNHNY and SVGAGI (reference sequence). The V and J ends lost 1 base and 3 bases respectively, with 13 bases between them. The CDR3 reads CASSYFEGKNNQPQHF. In DNA form, the CDR3 reads TGTGCCAGCAGTTACTTCGAGGGAAAGAACAATCAGCCCCAGCATTTT.